A selection of T cell receptor beta chains follows, all from one sample in a study of blood T cell repertoires in COVID-19. TCRdb's table, derived via immunoSEQ multiplex PCR, lists solely in-frame clones and lacks some. The sample contains around 140,000 clones, about nine tenths of which appear only once. Material for sequencing was peripheral blood. These receptors all come from a man aged 45-65 years with active COVID-19. CDR3s include the opening cysteine and the closing phenylalanine or tryptophan. The order of the fields is CDR3 length, V gene, clone size, J gene, D gene, CDR3 protein, CDR3 DNA. A D gene is named only where the DNA matches it firmly. Clone sizes are given selectively: once, few, many, or a class where the clone is expanded.

>14|TRBV7-8|.|TRBJ2-1|TRBD1
CASSLRDRYDEQFF
TGTGCCAGCAGCTTAAGGGACAGATACGATGAGCAGTTCTTC
>13|TRBV29-1|.|TRBJ1-5|.
CSVAADRNQPQHF
TGCAGCGTTGCGGCGGACAGAAATCAGCCCCAGCATTTT
>12|TRBV7-8|.|TRBJ1-2|.
CASSFEDYGYTF
TGTGCCAGCAGCTTTGAGGACTATGGCTACACCTTC
>15|TRBV6-2/TRBV6-3|few|TRBJ2-7|.
CASSSSWRGSYEQYF
TGTGCCAGCAGCTCCTCCTGGCGGGGATCCTACGAGCAGTACTTC
>16|TRBV7-2|.|TRBJ2-5|TRBD2
CASSPAGAGGLGTQYF
TGTGCCAGCAGCCCCGCCGGAGCGGGGGGGTTGGGGACCCAGTACTTC
>12|TRBV5-6|.|TRBJ1-1|.
CASSLGAGIAFF
TGTGCCAGCAGCTTGGGAGCAGGGATAGCTTTCTTT
>11|TRBV7-2|.|TRBJ2-1|.
CASSFYDEQFF
TGTGCCAGCAGCTTCTACGATGAGCAGTTCTTC
>15|TRBV7-9|.|TRBJ2-2|.
CASSSLTLNTGELFF
TGTGCCAGCAGCTCCCTTACTCTAAACACCGGGGAGCTGTTTTTT
>15|TRBV10-3|.|TRBJ2-3|TRBD2
CAISEVAGAGDTQYF
TGTGCCATCAGTGAAGTAGCGGGGGCGGGAGATACGCAGTATTTT
>13|TRBV19|.|TRBJ2-4|.
CASSIDQGALQYF
TGTGCCAGTAGTATAGATCAAGGGGCACTTCAGTACTTC
>15|TRBV11-2|.|TRBJ1-3|TRBD1
CASSPQDRGQGTIYF
TGTGCCAGCAGCCCCCAGGACAGGGGACAAGGCACCATATATTTT
>14|TRBV18|.|TRBJ1-1|.
CASSPGQTNTEAFF
TGTGCCAGCTCACCGGGGCAGACCAACACTGAAGCTTTCTTT
>14|TRBV7-2|.|TRBJ2-5|TRBD1
CASSTGTVGETQYF
TGTGCCAGCAGCACCGGGACAGTCGGAGAGACCCAGTACTTC
>18|TRBV6-1|.|TRBJ2-5|TRBD1
CASSDRLKQGITGETQYF
TGTGCCAGCAGTGACCGTCTAAAACAGGGGATCACGGGAGAGACCCAGTACTTC
>15|TRBV6-5|.|TRBJ1-5|TRBD1
CASSRGQGVDQPQHF
TGTGCCAGCAGCCGCGGACAGGGGGTCGATCAGCCCCAGCATTTT
>19|TRBV4-1|.|TRBJ1-1|.
CASSQEGNRGSLSRTEAFF
TGCGCCAGCAGCCAAGAAGGAAATAGGGGAAGTTTATCTCGAACTGAAGCTTTCTTT
>14|TRBV19|once|TRBJ1-2|.
CASSNQGNPYGYTF
TGTGCCAGTAGTAATCAGGGGAACCCCTATGGCTACACCTTC
>14|TRBV30|.|TRBJ1-4|TRBD1
CACPGTGVREKLFF
TGTGCCTGTCCCGGGACAGGGGTAAGAGAAAAACTGTTTTTT
>15|TRBV5-1|.|TRBJ1-2|.
CASSQSGTGRYGYTF
TGCGCCAGCAGCCAGAGCGGCACGGGGAGATATGGCTACACCTTC
>15|TRBV2|many|TRBJ1-5|TRBD1
CASRGTEKSNQPQHF
TGTGCCAGCAGAGGGACAGAGAAAAGCAATCAGCCCCAGCATTTT
>14|TRBV9|.|TRBJ1-4|TRBD1
CASSGPGQDGKLFF
TGTGCCAGCAGCGGGCCGGGACAGGACGGAAAACTGTTTTTT
>15|TRBV7-8|.|TRBJ1-6|.
CASSLAQVVNSPLHF
TGTGCCAGCAGCTTAGCACAGGTTGTTAATTCACCCCTCCACTTT
>15|TRBV5-6|.|TRBJ2-2|TRBD1
CASSSETGSTGELFF
TGTGCCAGCAGCTCTGAGACAGGGAGTACGGGGGAGCTGTTTTTT
>18|TRBV24-1|.|TRBJ1-6|TRBD1
CATSDHESGTGMNSPLHF
TGTGCCACCAGTGACCACGAATCGGGGACAGGGATGAATTCACCCCTCCACTTT
>13|TRBV18|.|TRBJ1-1|.
CASSSTASTEAFF
TGTGCCAGCTCATCGACAGCGTCCACTGAAGCTTTCTTT
>13|TRBV18|once|TRBJ1-1|.
CASSPTGATEAFF
TGTGCCAGCTCACCGACAGGTGCGACTGAAGCTTTCTTT
>14|TRBV28|.|TRBJ2-1|.
CVSSLSTVYNEQFF
TGTGTCAGCAGTTTATCGACAGTTTACAATGAGCAGTTCTTC
>16|TRBV18|.|TRBJ2-3|.
CASSPNRGSGTDTQYF
TGTGCCAGCTCACCGAATAGAGGTTCGGGCACAGATACGCAGTATTTT
>13|TRBV3-1/TRBV3-2|.|TRBJ1-2|TRBD1
CASSLRTGGGYTF
TGTGCCAGCAGCCTCCGGACAGGGGGCGGCTACACCTTC
>16|TRBV7-9|.|TRBJ1-4|TRBD1
CASRLTGSKNNEKLFF
TGTGCCAGCAGATTGACAGGGAGCAAAAATAATGAAAAACTGTTTTTT
>14|TRBV10-3|.|TRBJ2-2|TRBD2
CAIASGGDTGELFF
TGTGCCATCGCTAGCGGGGGGGACACCGGGGAGCTGTTTTTT
>15|TRBV6-1|.|TRBJ1-6|TRBD1
CASSEATGVSSPLHF
TGTGCCAGCAGTGAGGCTACAGGGGTGAGTTCACCCCTCCACTTT
>15|TRBV3-1/TRBV3-2|.|TRBJ2-2|.
CASSQWDIVTGELFF
TGTGCCAGCAGCCAGTGGGACATCGTCACCGGGGAGCTGTTTTTT
>14|TRBV19|once|TRBJ2-7|.
CASSPAGLGSEEYF
TGTGCCAGTAGCCCCGCCGGGTTAGGTTCAGAGGAGTACTTC
>13|TRBV7-9|.|TRBJ1-1|.
CASSLVRAAEAFF
TGTGCCAGCAGCTTAGTCAGGGCCGCTGAAGCTTTCTTT
>14|TRBV29-1|.|TRBJ2-7|TRBD1
CSVRPGTAPYEQYF
TGCAGCGTCCGACCAGGGACAGCCCCCTACGAGCAGTACTTC
>14|TRBV20-1|.|TRBJ2-1|TRBD2
CSASFLAGYNEQFF
TGCAGTGCTAGTTTCCTAGCGGGTTACAATGAGCAGTTCTTC
>14|TRBV5-4|.|TRBJ1-5|.
CASSFPGDNQPQHF
TGTGCCAGCAGCTTTCCAGGGGACAATCAGCCCCAGCATTTT
>14|TRBV30|.|TRBJ1-5|TRBD1
CAWSGTGGGQPQHF
TGTGCCTGGAGTGGGACAGGGGGAGGTCAGCCCCAGCATTTT
>15|TRBV11-2|once|TRBJ2-7|.
CASSSYRGRSYEQYF
TGTGCCAGCAGCTCGTACCGGGGGAGGAGCTACGAGCAGTACTTC
>16|TRBV5-1|once|TRBJ1-1|TRBD1
CASSLGTGEGDTEAFF
TGCGCCAGCAGCTTAGGGACAGGGGAGGGGGACACTGAAGCTTTCTTT
>13|TRBV5-1|.|TRBJ1-1|.
CASSSQGNTEAFF
TGCGCCAGCAGCTCACAGGGGAACACTGAAGCTTTCTTT
>15|TRBV9|.|TRBJ1-6|TRBD1
CASSREGANNSPLHF
TGTGCCAGCAGCAGAGAGGGGGCAAATAATTCACCCCTCCACTTT
>15|TRBV10-3|.|TRBJ2-3|TRBD2
CAIRSTGAAGDPQYF
TGTGCCATCAGGTCCACCGGGGCCGCGGGGGATCCGCAGTATTTT
>16|TRBV18|.|TRBJ2-2|.
CASSPPRGSNTGELFF
TGTGCCAGCTCACCACCGAGGGGGAGCAACACCGGGGAGCTGTTTTTT
>15|TRBV7-2|.|TRBJ1-5|.
CASSLAVGGNQPQHF
TGTGCCAGCAGCTTAGCGGTGGGGGGAAATCAGCCCCAGCATTTT
>12|TRBV9|.|TRBJ2-1|.
CASSVEGGEQFF
TGTGCCAGCAGCGTTGAGGGCGGTGAGCAGTTCTTC
>15|TRBV7-3|.|TRBJ2-3|TRBD2
CASSASGGVTDTQYF
TGTGCCAGCAGCGCAAGCGGGGGGGTGACAGATACGCAGTATTTT
>17|TRBV27|.|TRBJ2-7|TRBD2
CASSYQGGLANFYEQYF
TGTGCCAGCAGTTACCAAGGCGGACTAGCGAATTTCTACGAGCAGTACTTC
>17|TRBV24-1|once|TRBJ2-3|TRBD2
CATTHRRLAEGPNTQYF
TGTGCCACCACCCATAGGCGACTAGCGGAGGGGCCGAATACGCAGTATTTT
>14|TRBV6-4|.|TRBJ2-7|TRBD1
CASIGWTGVDEQYF
TGTGCCAGCATCGGCTGGACAGGGGTCGACGAGCAGTACTTC
>13|TRBV2|few|TRBJ1-1|.
CASSGQMNTEAFF
TGTGCCAGCAGTGGACAGATGAACACTGAAGCTTTCTTT
>11|TRBV29-1|few|TRBJ2-7|.
CSVRGTYEQYF
TGCAGCGTTAGGGGGACCTACGAGCAGTACTTC
>17|TRBV4-2|.|TRBJ1-6|TRBD1
CASTSEGVAGGYSPLHF
TGTGCCAGCACCTCCGAAGGGGTGGCAGGGGGTTATTCACCCCTCCACTTT
>14|TRBV9|.|TRBJ2-7|.
CASSVHPWCPHKYF
TGTGCCAGCAGCGTGCACCCCTGGTGTCCCCACAAGTACTTC